Below are 24 T cell receptor beta chains sequenced from a single sample in a study of blood T cell repertoires in COVID-19. Here immunoSEQ multiplex PCR was the method, and the copy in TCRdb shows in-frame clones only, minus some. The sample has roughly 220,000 clones, about four fifths seen once; the top ten hold 2.3%. Sequenced: peripheral blood. Receptors originate from a woman aged 60-75 years with acute or convalescent COVID-19.

J is TRBJ2-7 and V is TRBV30; tentative D call: TRBD2 (6 bases). The CDR3 spans 13 residues. V was trimmed by 0 bases and J by 6 bases, leaving 12 bases between them. Looked up from germline, CDR1 is GTSNPN and CDR2 is SVGIG (reference sequence). The CDR3 protein is CAWSVSSAGEQYF. Here the CDR3 DNA reads TGTGCCTGGAGTGTTTCCTCAGCGGGCGAGCAGTACTTC.

Details on this clone: The same CDR3 arises from other DNA sequences in this sample as well. The rearrangement links TRBV5-1 to TRBJ2-7; 8 bases agree with TRBD1. CDR1 and CDR2 (germline): SGHRS, YFSETQ. The CDR3 length is 15 residues. Trimming removed 0 bases from V and 0 bases from J; junction bases left unmatched: 2. The CDR3 region is CASSLGQGASYEQYF. Written as DNA, the CDR3 is TGCGCCAGCAGCTTGGGGCAGGGGGCCTCCTACGAGCAGTACTTC.

V usage is TRBV24-1 and J usage is TRBJ1-2; possible D gene TRBD1, 6 bases. Germline V gene lookup returns CDR1 KGHDR and CDR2 SFDVKD. Between the trimmed V and J ends, which lost 4 bases and 4 bases, there was a span of 9 bases. CDR3 size: 13 residues. The CDR3 coding sequence is TGTGCCACCAGTGAGCCAGGGGCCTATGGCTACACCTTC. Amino acids: CATSEPGAYGYTF.

J is TRBJ1-1 and V is TRBV28, with TRBD1 matching 7 bases. This CDR3 is built from 14 residues. Unmatched junction bases numbered 4, after V lost 5 bases and J lost 1 base. Per the germline V gene, CDR1 is MDHEN and CDR2 is SYDVKM. The DNA of the CDR3 is TGTGCCAGCAGTGGGGACAGAAAGAACACTGAAGCTTTCTTT. It codes for CASSGDRKNTEAFF. Full variable domain (rest looked up from reference TRBV28 and TRBJ1-1): DVKVTQSSRYLVKRTGEKVFLECVQDMDHENMFWYRQDPGLGLRLIYFSYDVKMKEKGDIPEGYSVSREKKERFSLILESASTNQTSMYLCASSGDRKNTEAFFGQGTRLTVV.

V is TRBV2 and J is TRBJ2-7; 12 bases match TRBD1. The CDR3 sequence is 20 residues long. Losses at the gene ends were 1 base for V and 4 bases for J; bases not matched to a gene: 17. Germline CDR1 SNHLY, CDR2 FYNNEI. Here the CDR3 reads CASSEGPGTGGPGGAYEQYF. CDR3 in DNA: TGTGCCAGCAGTGAAGGCCCAGGGACAGGGGGCCCGGGCGGAGCATACGAGCAGTACTTC.

The gene calls are TRBV30 and TRBJ1-6; perhaps TRBD1 as D (5 bases). V gave up 2 bases and J gave up 7 bases, with 9 bases separating them. CDR1 and CDR2 (germline): GTSNPN, SVGIG (reference sequence). The CDR3 runs 13 residues. CDR3 protein: CAWSLAGNSPLHF. As DNA, the CDR3 is TGTGCCTGGAGTCTGGCAGGGAATTCACCCCTCCACTTT.

This rearrangement joins TRBV7-9 to TRBJ2-1, with no clear D. V lost 5 bases, J lost 4 bases, and 3 bases lay in between. This CDR3 has 11 residues. Germline lookup yields CDR1 SEHNR and CDR2 FQNEAQ (reference sequence). The DNA of the CDR3 is TGTGCCAGCAGCCGGTACAATGAGCAGTTCTTC. Translating gives CASSRYNEQFF.

About this clone: One end of the junction does not line up with germline, which may come from a read error. The J gene is TRBJ1-2, the V gene TRBV2, with D possibly matching TRBD1 (5 bases). Per the germline V gene, CDR1 is SNHLY and CDR2 is FYNNEI. The CDR3 spans 11 residues. The CDR3 nucleotides are TGTGCCAGCAGAGAAGACAGCTACTACACCTTC. It translates to CASREDSYYTF. Full variable domain (rest looked up from reference TRBV2 and TRBJ1-2): EPEVTQTPSHQVTQMGQEVILRCVPISNHLYFYWYRQILGQKVEFLVSFYNNEISEKSEIFDDQFSVERPDGSNFTLKIRSTKLEDSAMYFCASREDSYYTFGSGTRLTVV.

V is TRBV9 and J is TRBJ1-1; TRBD1 is a possible D gene (5 bases). The length of the CDR3 is 16 residues. Germline lookup yields CDR1 SGDLS and CDR2 YYNGEE. The V and J ends lost 6 bases and 0 bases respectively, with 18 bases between them. Here the CDR3 reads CASTPQGGNVNTEAFF. In nucleotides, the CDR3 is TGTGCCAGCACCCCCCAGGGAGGTAACGTGAACACTGAAGCTTTCTTT.

This chain uses TRBV15 with TRBJ1-2; the match to TRBD1 covers 7 bases. Germline V gene lookup returns CDR1 LNHNV and CDR2 YYDKDF (reference sequence). V lost 1 base to trimming and J lost 7 bases; unmatched junction nucleotides: 3. The CDR3 spans 13 residues. The chain's CDR3 is CATSRGGGGGYTF. CDR3 coding DNA: TGTGCCACCAGCAGAGGAGGGGGCGGTGGCTACACCTTC.

The chain couples TRBV19 to TRBJ2-3; tentative D call: TRBD1 (5 bases). The CDR3 spans 14 residues. V lost 6 bases and J lost 1, with 11 bases in between. The V gene's germline CDR1 is LNHDA and CDR2 SQIVND (reference sequence). CDR3 sequence (DNA): TGTGCCAGTAGGGAAGGGGCCGGCACAGATACGCAGTATTTT. Its protein is CASREGAGTDTQYF.

V usage is TRBV6-2 or TRBV6-3 and J usage is TRBJ1-6, with a possible D match to TRBD1 (5 bases). The CDR3 totals 18 residues. The V end was cut by 5 bases, the J end by 10 bases, with 27 bases between. Per germline, CDR1 MNHEY and CDR2 SVGEGT. For the CDR3, the DNA is TGTGCCAGCAGTACAGGAATACTGGGAAATATAAGGGGCTCACCCCTCCACTTT. Its translation: CASSTGILGNIRGSPLHF.

CDR3: CASTLVQGSGYTF. CDR3 bases: TGTGCCAGCACCCTTGTACAGGGTAGTGGCTACACCTTC. The chain employs TRBV12-3 or TRBV12-4 and TRBJ1-2; possible D gene TRBD1, 6 bases. V lost 7 bases, J lost 7 bases, and 16 bases lay in between. The CDR3 contains 13 residues.

This chain connects TRBV30 to TRBJ1-3, with a weak D call TRBD1 (5 bases). V was pared by 0 bases and J by 1 base, with 13 bases between. Germline loops: CDR1 GTSNPN, CDR2 SVGIG (reference sequence). The CDR3 totals 16 residues. CDR3 sequence: CAWSVRQGSSGNTIYF. CDR3 nucleotide sequence: TGTGCCTGGAGTGTACGGCAGGGTTCTTCTGGAAACACCATATATTTT.

V and J are TRBV5-1 and TRBJ1-6; maybe TRBD1 (6 bases). Germline assignment: CDR1 SGHRS and CDR2 YFSETQ. There are 15 residues in the CDR3. Trimming cost V 0 bases and J 4 bases, with 8 bases left between them. This CDR3 is CASSLEQGYNSPLHF. The CDR3 DNA reads as TGCGCCAGCAGCTTGGAGCAGGGGTATAATTCACCCCTCCACTTT.

The V call is TRBV9, the J call TRBJ2-1; no clear D. The V gene's germline CDR1 is SGDLS and CDR2 YYNGEE. This CDR3 has 15 residues. Trimming cost V 0 bases and J 0 bases, with 7 bases left between them. The chain's CDR3 is CASSVAVSSYNEQFF. DNA of the CDR3: TGTGCCAGCAGCGTAGCGGTGAGCTCCTACAATGAGCAGTTCTTC.

Note on this clone: Given a much more abundant clone one base away, this may be a read error. The chain recombines TRBV2 with TRBJ1-3; D gene uncertain. There are 12 residues in the CDR3. Germline CDR1 and CDR2: SNHLY and FYNNEI. Between the trimmed V and J ends, which lost 7 bases and 9 bases, there was a span of 13 bases. The CDR3 DNA reads as TGTGCCAGCAAGGAGGGAGCGGGCACCATATATTTT. Protein product: CASKEGAGTIYF.

The chain employs TRBV5-1 and TRBJ2-2, with 7 bases aligning to TRBD1. The CDR3 runs to 15 residues. V lost 3 bases, J lost 0 bases, and 2 bases stayed unmatched. Germline V CDR1 and CDR2: SGHRS, YFSETQ. The CDR3 sequence is CASSSGQPNTGELFF. CDR3 DNA: TGCGCCAGCAGCTCGGGACAGCCGAACACCGGGGAGCTGTTTTTT.

V gene TRBV7-3 combines with J gene TRBJ2-3; 7 bases match TRBD2. V lost 2 bases to trimming and J lost 2 bases; unmatched junction nucleotides: 4. From germline, CDR1 is SGHTA and CDR2 FQGTGA. The CDR3 is 15 residues long. The CDR3 protein is CASSLGGRNTDTQYF. The CDR3 nucleotides read TGTGCCAGCAGCTTAGGCGGGAGAAACACAGATACGCAGTATTTT.

The chain is built from TRBV7-9 and TRBJ1-4; D gene uncertain. The CDR3 sequence is 14 residues long. CDR1 and CDR2 from the germline V gene are SEHNR and FQNEAQ (reference sequence). V lost 5 bases and J lost 1, with 8 bases in between. Here the CDR3 reads CASSRSGTNEKLFF. The CDR3 region has the DNA TGTGCCAGCAGCCGCTCAGGAACTAATGAAAAACTGTTTTTT.

About this clone: At one of its ends the junction is not consistent with the germline gene, which may arise from a read error. This chain links TRBV12-3 or TRBV12-4 with TRBJ2-7, with 7 bases that match TRBD1. The CDR3 contains 13 residues. The CDR3 here is CASRLGTRGGRYF. The CDR3 DNA sequence: TGTGCCAGCAGATTAGGCACGAGAGGGGGCCGTTACTTC.

This sequence joins TRBV19 and TRBJ1-1; no clear D. The V end was cut by 6 bases, the J end by 0 bases, with 17 bases between. The CDR3 loop spans 16 amino acids. Germline V gene sequence: CDR1 LNHDA, CDR2 SQIVND (reference sequence). The CDR3 protein is CASRPLTDSVNTEAFF. The DNA of the CDR3 is TGTGCCAGTAGACCACTTACCGACTCAGTGAACACTGAAGCTTTCTTT.

The J gene is TRBJ2-1, the V gene TRBV12-3 or TRBV12-4, with 10 positions matching TRBD2. The CDR3 sequence is 12 residues long. Germline trimming cut 6 bases from V and 13 bases from J; bases unmatched to any gene: 6. DNA of the CDR3: TGTGCCAGCAGGGGACTAGCGCTGGATCAGTTCTTC. It codes for CASRGLALDQFF.

The chain links TRBV19 to TRBJ2-2; D not resolved. The V end lost 1 base, the J end lost 0 bases, and 15 bases lay between the germline ends. This CDR3 is 18 amino acids long. CDR1 is LNHDA, CDR2 SQIVND, per germline (reference sequence). CDR3 loop: CASSIAATPFANTGELFF. CDR3 sequence (DNA): TGTGCCAGTAGTATAGCTGCAACTCCGTTCGCGAACACCGGGGAGCTGTTTTTT.